This T cell receptor beta chain appears in the sequencing data of a study of T cells in Graves' hyperthyroidism and ophthalmopathy. Germline CDR1 MNHEY, CDR2 SVGEGT. The length of the CDR3 is 16 residues. V was clipped by 2 bases and J by 6 bases, with 16 bases between them. Exclusions: uncontrolled infection, other autoimmune disease, pregnancy, lactation. TCR beta CDR3 regions were amplified from RNA transcripts. First-round RT-PCR targeting the TCR CDR3 was performed with the HTBI primer set. TCRdb ran MiXCR on the multiplex PCR reads and lists one entry per CDR3 protein. In the table there are under 400,000 distinct CDR3 sequences, roughly 15% of which are singletons.

The sequencing input was blood. The V call is TRBV6-2 or TRBV6-3, the J call TRBJ1-4, with D maybe TRBD1 (6 bases). The receptor's source is a woman in her sixties or seventies with Graves' ophthalmopathy. The chain's CDR3 is CASSYIRQAGYEKLFF. CDR3 nucleotide sequence: TGTGCCAGCAGTTACATCCGACAGGCGGGTTATGAAAAACTGTTTTTT.